Shown below are 23 T cell receptor beta chains from a single sample sequenced in a study of blood T cell repertoires in COVID-19. Method: immunoSEQ multiplex PCR; TCRdb's copy keeps in-frame clones and lacks some. Of roughly 30,000 clones listed, less than 80% are singletons. Sequencing was done on a sample of peripheral blood. Receptors originate from a man aged 70-80 years with acute or convalescent COVID-19.

The gene calls are TRBV3-1 (or the pseudogene TRBV3-2) and TRBJ1-2, with D maybe TRBD1 (6 bases). Germline V lookup: CDR1 LGHDT, CDR2 YNNKEL (reference sequence). CDR3 length: 16 amino acids. V was trimmed by 2 bases and J by 3 bases, leaving 16 bases between them. CDR3 nucleotide sequence: TGTGCCAGCAGCCAACTGGACAGCCCGGCCTACTATGGCTACACCTTC. This gives the protein CASSQLDSPAYYGYTF.

This clone was counted a few times. In nucleotides, the CDR3 is TGCGCCAGCAGTGATTTTGATGAAGGGAGGGCTTTCTTT. Its protein product is CASSDFDEGRAFF. The chain recombines TRBV10-2 with TRBJ1-1; D is uncertain. Germline CDR1 WSHSY, CDR2 SAAADI. Trimming shortened V by 3 bases and J by 11 bases, and 16 bases separated the two germline ends. This CDR3 region has 13 residues.

This clone was detected once. The rearrangement links TRBV7-2 to TRBJ1-2; 8 nucleotides match TRBD1. V lost 2 bases and J lost 4; bases outside the gene matches: 6. The CDR3 extends over 15 amino acids. Germline loops: CDR1 SGHTA, CDR2 FQGNSA. CDR3 DNA sequence: TGTGCCAGCAGCTTAAACAGGGGGGGTGGCTATGGCTACACCTTC. Translated: CASSLNRGGGYGYTF.

This chain joins TRBV6-5 and TRBJ1-5; 8 bases line up with TRBD1. After removal of 7 bases from V and 4 bases from J, the junction contained 0 bases not matched to a gene. There are 12 residues in the CDR3. Germline CDR1 reads MNHEY; CDR2 reads SVGAGI. CDR3: CASNRGNQPQHF. CDR3 in DNA: TGTGCCAGCAACAGGGGGAATCAGCCCCAGCATTTT.

The genes are TRBV2 and TRBJ2-1; TRBD2 matches 9 bases. Germline V lookup: CDR1 SNHLY, CDR2 FYNNEI. CDR3 length: 13 residues. Trimming took 5 bases from V and 9 from J; bases not matched to a gene: 5. The CDR3 protein is CASSYRTSVEQFF. The CDR3 DNA is TGTGCCAGCAGTTACAGGACTAGCGTTGAGCAGTTCTTC.

The V call is TRBV18, the J call TRBJ1-1; D may be TRBD1 (6 bases). The CDR3 is 14 amino acids. The germline CDR1 and CDR2 sequences are KGHSH and LQKENI. V was trimmed by 4 bases and J by 1 base, leaving 10 bases between them. The CDR3 DNA sequence: TGTGCCAGCTCACAAGACAGGAAGAACACTGAAGCTTTCTTT. Its translation is CASSQDRKNTEAFF.

The chain links TRBV11-2 to TRBJ1-4; possibly TRBD1 for D (6 bases). Germline CDR1 is SGHAT and CDR2 is FQNNGV. This CDR3 is 15 amino acids long. Trimming removed 4 bases at V and 5 bases at J, with 14 bases between. DNA of the CDR3: TGTGCCAGCAGCTCCGGACAGATTTCGAATGAAAAACTGTTTTTT. Translation: CASSSGQISNEKLFF.

J is TRBJ1-1 and V is TRBV6-5; no firm D call. Trimming removed 6 bases at V and 0 bases at J, with 8 bases between. Germline CDR1 MNHEY, CDR2 SVGAGI. The CDR3 has 13 residues. The CDR3 reads CASRGILNTEAFF. CDR3 nucleotides: TGTGCCAGCAGGGGCATATTGAACACTGAAGCTTTCTTT.

This clone has only a few counts. The CDR3 protein is CASSGRQGWTNEKLFF. CDR3 sequence (DNA): TGTGCCAGCAGTGGTCGACAGGGATGGACTAATGAAAAACTGTTTTTT. The rearrangement links TRBV6-1 to TRBJ1-4; 7 bases map to TRBD1. Trimming cost V 4 bases and J 2 bases; bases outside gene matches: 7. CDR3 length: 16 residues. Germline-derived CDR1 and CDR2 are MNHNS and SASEGT.

This sequence joins TRBV28 and TRBJ1-2, with a tentative D call TRBD1 (5 bases). CDR1 is MDHEN and CDR2 is SYDVKM in the germline V gene. The CDR3 is made up of 12 amino acids. Trimming stripped 5 bases from V and 5 bases from J, with 9 bases between. The CDR3 region is CASSPDRYGYTF. The CDR3 nucleotides read TGTGCCAGCAGTCCCGACAGATATGGCTACACCTTC.

The chain employs TRBV15 and TRBJ2-7, with TRBD1 matching over 10 bases. Germline V gene lookup returns CDR1 LNHNV and CDR2 YYDKDF (reference sequence). The J segment lost 7 bases and the V segment lost 0 bases, leaving 6 bases of the junction unmatched. This CDR3 region has 15 residues. The CDR3 bases are TGTGCCACCAGCAGAGATCGGGGACAGGGGTGGGAGCAGTACTTC. Its protein is CATSRDRGQGWEQYF.

The chain employs TRBV9 and TRBJ2-2, with a possible D match to TRBD1 (5 bases). The CDR3 spans 14 residues. Trimming cost V 0 bases and J 4 bases, with 7 bases left between them. Looked up from germline, CDR1 is SGDLS and CDR2 is YYNGEE. CDR3 DNA sequence: TGTGCCAGCAGCGTAGATCAGGGCACCGGGGAGCTGTTTTTT. Its protein product is CASSVDQGTGELFF. The full variable domain, rest sourced from reference TRBV9 and TRBJ2-2, is DSGVTQTPKHLITATGQRVTLRCSPRSGDLSVYWYQQSLDQGLQFLIQYYNGEERAKGNILERFSAQQFPDLHSELNLSSLELGDSALYFCASSVDQGTGELFFGEGSRLTVL.

This chain connects TRBV24-1 to TRBJ2-7; 7 bases map to TRBD2. CDR1 KGHDR and CDR2 SFDVKD come from the germline V gene. Trimming cost V 9 bases and J 0 bases; bases outside gene matches: 13. The CDR3 runs to 16 residues. DNA of the CDR3: TGTGCCACCGTACATATCGGAGGACTAGTCTCCTACGAGCAGTACTTC. This translates into CATVHIGGLVSYEQYF.

In this sample, this clone turned up a few times. The CDR3 here is CASSFDNNYGYTF. CDR3 in DNA: TGTGCCAGCAGTTTCGACAACAACTATGGCTACACCTTC. The V call is TRBV11-2, the J call TRBJ1-2; D not resolved. The germline gives CDR1 SGHAT, CDR2 FQNNGV. The ends were cut back, 6 bases at V and 2 bases at J, with 10 bases in the middle. CDR3 size: 13 residues.

This clone has a single count. The genes are TRBV20-1 and TRBJ2-7; no definite D call. V was cut by 5 bases and J by 7 bases, with 9 bases left in between. The V gene's germline CDR1 is DFQATT and CDR2 SNEGSKA (reference sequence). The CDR3 runs to 10 residues. The chain's CDR3 is CSAGPEEQYF. The CDR3 nucleotides read TGCAGTGCTGGGCCAGAGGAGCAGTACTTC.

The chain joins TRBV6-2 or TRBV6-3 to TRBJ2-1; TRBD1 agrees at 11 bases. This CDR3 has 16 amino acids. With 2 bases clipped from V and 7 bases from J, the junction kept 7 bases outside the gene matches. Per germline, CDR1 MNHEY and CDR2 SVGEGT. CDR3 sequence reads: CASSYPTGTGGNEQFF. The CDR3 nucleotides read TGTGCCAGCAGTTACCCAACCGGGACAGGGGGGAATGAGCAGTTCTTC.

The J gene is TRBJ1-2, the V gene TRBV7-9; D unresolved. V was shortened by 5 bases and J by 4 bases, with 8 bases between the two germline ends. CDR3 size: 12 residues. CDR1 and CDR2 from the germline V gene are SEHNR and FQNEAQ (reference sequence). CDR3 DNA: TGTGCCAGCAGCCCCCAGTCCTATGGCTACACCTTC. Amino acids: CASSPQSYGYTF.

The V and J genes are TRBV6-2 or TRBV6-3 and TRBJ1-5, with a tentative D call TRBD1 (5 bases). CDR1 and CDR2 (germline): MNHEY, SVGEGT. V was clipped by 3 bases and J by 6 bases, with 12 bases between them. This CDR3 spans 14 amino acids. CDR3 residues: CASSYLQVAQPQHF. In nucleotides, the CDR3 is TGTGCCAGCAGTTATTTACAGGTCGCTCAGCCCCAGCATTTT.

The chain combines TRBV5-1 with TRBJ1-1; D is ambiguous. The length of the CDR3 is 13 residues. Trimming cost V 0 bases and J 3 bases, with 6 bases left between them. Germline lookup yields CDR1 SGHRS and CDR2 YFSETQ. CDR3 bases: TGCGCCAGCAGCTTGGTCGGGGACACTGAAGCTTTCTTT. Its protein is CASSLVGDTEAFF. Combining the CDR3 with reference TRBV5-1 and TRBJ1-1 gives the whole variable domain KAGVTQTPRYLIKTRGQQVTLSCSPISGHRSVSWYQQTPGQGLQFLFEYFSETQRNKGNFPGRFSGRQFSNSRSEMNVSTLELGDSALYLCASSLVGDTEAFFGQGTRLTVV.

The chain couples TRBV10-3 to TRBJ2-5, with a weak D call TRBD1 (6 bases). This CDR3 comprises 14 residues. From germline, CDR1 is ENHRY and CDR2 SYGVKD. Trimming removed 4 bases at V and 3 bases at J, with 12 bases between. The chain's CDR3 is CAISAGTSEETQYF. CDR3 bases: TGTGCCATCAGTGCCGGGACATCCGAAGAGACCCAGTACTTC.

This chain joins TRBV30 and TRBJ2-7; D not resolved. V gave up 1 base and J gave up 1 base, with 8 bases separating them. The CDR3 runs 13 residues. CDR1 is GTSNPN and CDR2 is SVGIG in the germline V gene (reference sequence). The CDR3 region is CAWSGRRSYEQYF. CDR3 DNA sequence: TGTGCCTGGAGTGGTCGCAGATCCTACGAGCAGTACTTC.

This CDR3 reads CASSYSPGDQETQYF. The CDR3 bases are TGTGCCAGCAGTTACTCGCCGGGGGACCAAGAGACCCAGTACTTC. V usage is TRBV6-2 or TRBV6-3 and J usage is TRBJ2-5, with D possibly being TRBD2 (6 bases). The CDR3 is 15 amino acids. Germline CDR1 MNHEY, CDR2 SVGEGT. Trimming took 0 bases from V and 0 from J, leaving 8 bases between them.

This rearrangement joins TRBV6-5 to TRBJ1-1; D uncertain. The CDR3 length is 14 residues. Germline CDR1 MNHEY, CDR2 SVGAGI. V lost 8 bases, J lost 5 bases, and 18 bases lay in between. CDR3 loop: CASPTSTLGTEAFF. In DNA, the CDR3 is TGTGCCAGCCCTACGTCTACCCTAGGTACTGAAGCTTTCTTT.